This is a list of T cell receptor beta chains from one sample in a study of spatial heterogeneity in lung cancer. From the 5' RACE reads, TCRdb called clonotypes with MiXCR, one entry per CDR3 protein. This sample has 25,000 to 30,000 distinct CDR3 sequences; more than 10% occur once, and the top ten carry around 23%. Sequenced here: PBMCs, sampled at surgery. The receptors come from a female donor with early-stage non-small cell lung cancer. The CDR3 runs from the conserved cysteine through the conserved F or W. A D gene is named only where the DNA matches it firmly. Size is omitted from some rows. Given values are once, few, many or a class for expanded clones.

>NA|TRBV12-3/TRBV12-4|TRBJ1-6|few
TGTGCCAGCAGTCAGATCAAGTCACCCCTCCACTTT
CASSQIKSPLHF
>NA|TRBV7-2|TRBJ2-3|many
TGTGCCAGCAGCCCCCAGGGGCACGATACGCAGTATTTT
CASSPQGHDTQYF
>TRBD2|TRBV4-1|TRBJ2-7|NA
TGCGCCAGCAGCCCCTCCGGGACTAGCGGGACGCGCGAGCAGTACTTC
CASSPSGTSGTREQYF
>NA|TRBV6-1|TRBJ2-5|NA
TGTGCCAGCAGTGAAGTGGTACAGCAAGAGACCCAGTACTTC
CASSEVVQQETQYF
>TRBD1|TRBV28|TRBJ2-1|NA
TGTGCCAGCAGTGAACGAGGGACAGGCGTTCGGAATGAGCAGTTCTTC
CASSERGTGVRNEQFF
>NA|TRBV7-2|TRBJ1-3|NA
TGTGCCAGCAGCCAATCCCAGGGGTCTGGAAACACCATATATTTT
CASSQSQGSGNTIYF
>NA|TRBV27|TRBJ2-7|few
TGTGCCAGCAGTTTAAGCCCCCCGGGGATTGGGAGAAACGAGCAGTACTTC
CASSLSPPGIGRNEQYF
>TRBD2|TRBV13|TRBJ2-4|NA
TGTGCCAGCCAGTCGCGGGGAGCGGGAGGGCCGGCCGCCAAAAACATTCAGTACTTC
CASQSRGAGGPAAKNIQYF
>NA|TRBV7-2|TRBJ2-2|many
TGTGCCAGCAGATTCACTCAGGTCTCATACACCGGGGAGCTGTTTTTT
CASRFTQVSYTGELFF
>NA|TRBV10-3|TRBJ1-1|few
TGTGCCATCAGTTCACCGAACCTAAGGAACACTGAAGCTTTCTTT
CAISSPNLRNTEAFF
>TRBD2|TRBV20-1|TRBJ2-7|NA
TGCAGTGCTGTTCTAGCGGGAAAGTCCTACGAGCAGTACTTC
CSAVLAGKSYEQYF
>TRBD2|TRBV12-3/TRBV12-4|TRBJ2-7|many
TGTGCCAGCAGTTTAGGGACTAGGGGTCCTGTCTCCTACGAGCAGTACTTC
CASSLGTRGPVSYEQYF
>TRBD2|TRBV7-7|TRBJ2-3|many
TGTGCCAGCAGCCCTACTAGCGGGATGACAGATACGCAGTATTTT
CASSPTSGMTDTQYF
>NA|TRBV11-2|TRBJ2-5|NA
TGTGCCAGCAGCTTAGCCCCGACAGCCCAAGAGACCCAGTACTTC
CASSLAPTAQETQYF
>TRBD1|TRBV19|TRBJ2-2|many
TGTGCCAGTAGGGATTCACAGGGGGCAAACACCGGGGAGCTGTTTTTT
CASRDSQGANTGELFF
>TRBD1|TRBV6-2/TRBV6-3|TRBJ2-7|medium-sized
TGTGCCAGCAGTTACGCAGGGGGCCACGAGCAGTACTTC
CASSYAGGHEQYF
>TRBD2|TRBV28|TRBJ2-3|NA
TGTGCCAGCAGTTTTTACGGGAGGGAAAAAGATACGCAGTATTTT
CASSFYGREKDTQYF
>NA|TRBV7-2|TRBJ1-5|many
TGTGCCAGCAGCTTAAAAGCTAATAGCAATCAGCCCCAGCATTTT
CASSLKANSNQPQHF
>NA|TRBV7-2|TRBJ2-1|many
TGTGCCAGCAGCTTACTAGCGAATTACAATGAGCAGTTCTTC
CASSLLANYNEQFF
>NA|TRBV10-2|TRBJ1-5|many
TGCGCCAGCAGTGAGTCTAAGCAGCCCCAGCATTTT
CASSESKQPQHF
>TRBD2|TRBV7-9|TRBJ2-1|NA
TGTGCCAGCAGCCCCTTAGCGGGAGGGGTAAAGAATGAGCAGTTCTTC
CASSPLAGGVKNEQFF
>TRBD2|TRBV12-3/TRBV12-4|TRBJ2-7|many
TGTGCCAGCAGTCCACAACGACTAGCGGGGGGCTACGAGCAGTACTTC
CASSPQRLAGGYEQYF
>NA|TRBV4-3|TRBJ2-3|many
TGCGCCAGCAGCCTAGGTAGCGGCACAGATACGCAGTATTTT
CASSLGSGTDTQYF
>NA|TRBV6-6|TRBJ2-3|many
TGTGCCAGCAGTTCACAGGAACCAACGGATACGCAGTATTTT
CASSSQEPTDTQYF
>NA|TRBV7-8|TRBJ1-5|few
TGTGCCAGCAGCGCAGGGTACCACAATCAGCCCCAGCATTTT
CASSAGYHNQPQHF